The subject of this entry is one TCR beta chain. TCRdb recomputed calls from the RT-PCR reads with MiXCR, one row per CDR3 protein. This sample has 500,000 to 600,000 distinct CDR3 sequences, with around 11% found just once. This sample was included in a study of response to subunit inactivated influenza vaccine. The CDR3 sequence is 14 residues long. The germline V gene has CDR1 DFQATT and CDR2 SNEGSKA (reference sequence). V gave up 5 bases and J gave up 2 bases, with 13 bases separating them. Another study also made use of these data, one on T cells expressing NK-cell markers. That paper adds: A 5'RACE template switching approach incorporating UMIs was used to make TCR beta cDNA. Source material for TCR beta repertoires consisted of sorted CD3+CD56+NKG2C+, CD3+CD56+NKG2C- and CD3+CD56-NKG2C+ T cells. Whether expanded NKG2C+ T cell clones were HCMV specific stayed uncertain.

The starting material was PBMCs from blood, obtained on the day of vaccination. The rearrangement links TRBV20-1 to TRBJ2-4; D gene uncertain. The origin of this receptor is a man aged 50 to 59 who received an inactivated influenza vaccine. The CDR3 spells CSASAQKSKNIQYF. In DNA form, the CDR3 reads TGCAGTGCTTCGGCCCAGAAATCCAAAAACATTCAGTACTTC.